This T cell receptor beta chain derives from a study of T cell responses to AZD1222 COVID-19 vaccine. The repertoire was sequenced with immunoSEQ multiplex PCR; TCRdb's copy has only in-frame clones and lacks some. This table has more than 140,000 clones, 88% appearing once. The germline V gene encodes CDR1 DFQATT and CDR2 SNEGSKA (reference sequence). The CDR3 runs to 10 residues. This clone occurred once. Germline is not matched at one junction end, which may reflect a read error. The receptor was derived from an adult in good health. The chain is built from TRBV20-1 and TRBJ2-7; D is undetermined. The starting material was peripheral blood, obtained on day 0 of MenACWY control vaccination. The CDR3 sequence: CSARDNEQYF. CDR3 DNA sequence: TGCAGTGCCAGAGACAACGAGCAGTACTTC.